This TCR beta chain was obtained from a study of vaccination and CD4 T cells after COVID-19. For the study at large: SARS-CoV-2 positivity in convalescent patients was established by nasal swab PCR; some ten had mild and one severe disease.

The V end lost 5 bases, the J end lost 0 bases, and 14 bases lay between the germline ends. The CDR3 sequence is 16 residues long. The germline V gene has CDR1 SGHTA and CDR2 FQGNSA. A word on this clonotype: The target antigen is unknown.

Cultured CD4+ T cells had their DNA profiled by the Oncomine TCR Beta short-read assay. A single record per CDR3 protein comes from TCRdb applying MiXCR to the PCR reads. The table shows about 19,000 distinct CDR3 sequences, with approximately 50% occurring only once. Treatment reported: roughly ten-day PBMC culture with coronavirus spike peptide pools or control peptides (ViraFEST assay). It was with approximately 9.7 IU/ml IL-2 and around 10 ug/ml peptide pools that 1.8 million or so PBMCs per well were cultured. Source: CD4+ T cells from blood, cultured in vitro, taken before SARS-CoV-2 vaccination. The rearrangement joins TRBV7-2 to TRBJ1-3; no definite D call. This receptor was obtained from a human donor who had recovered from COVID-19. CDR3 nucleotide sequence: TGTGCCAGCAGCCTCCAGGAGGTACACTCTGGAAACACCATATATTTT. Its translation: CASSLQEVHSGNTIYF.